Reported below is one TCR beta chain. What it binds is not known. The data stem from a study of cytomegalovirus exposure and HLA in healthy donors. Study-wide context: There were a few hundred genotyped donors. Of these, 81% fell in the genetic ancestry cluster associated with self-reported Caucasian donors. Notes on the study in general: Donors were assumed by presence/absence analyses to have roughly uniform sequencing depth. Reportedly, diagnosis of cytomegalovirus status by the classifier showed high specificity and sensitivity.

The PCR made use of 60 Vbeta and 13 Jbeta primers. The method was immunoSEQ multiplex PCR; TCRdb's version includes in-frame clones alone and lacks a portion of them. The sample records about 130,000 clones, 80% to 90% being singletons. V dropped 3 bases and J dropped 1 base, with 23 bases sitting between them. This CDR3 spans 19 amino acids. Germline V lookup: CDR1 PRHDT, CDR2 FYEKMQ (reference sequence). The specimen sequenced was PBMCs. This receptor was identified in a man in his fifties in good health and CMV-seronegative. The genes are TRBV13 and TRBJ2-3, with D tentatively TRBD2 (7 bases). CDR3 in DNA: TGTGCCAGCAGCTTCAACATACGGGGGGCCAGACGAGGCACAGATACGCAGTATTTT. Translation gives CASSFNIRGARRGTDTQYF.